This T cell receptor (beta chain) was recorded in a study of monozygotic twins with inflammatory bowel disease. CDR1 is SGDLS and CDR2 is YYNGEE in the germline V gene. This CDR3 is built from 16 residues. Amplification used two nested PCRs: 15 to 20 cycles, then 9 cycles, on TCRalpha/TCRbeta cDNA. For each CDR3 protein, TCRdb gives one entry from its re-call of the 5' RACE reads, without DNA. Across some 150,000 distinct CDR3 sequences, the top ten clones capture 2.4% of the sample. The specimen sequenced was blood. The receptor's source is a human donor with ulcerative colitis or Crohn's disease, or a healthy co-twin of an affected twin (not recorded which). J is TRBJ2-1 and V is TRBV9; TCRdb names TRBD2, which stays unverified in the absence of DNA. The CDR3 reads CASSIEPAGGGNEQFF. Using reference TRBV9 and TRBJ2-1 for the parts outside the CDR3, the full variable domain is DSGVTQTPKHLITATGQRVTLRCSPRSGDLSVYWYQQSLDQGLQFLIQYYNGEERAKGNILERFSAQQFPDLHSELNLSSLELGDSALYFCASSIEPAGGGNEQFFGPGTRLTVL.